This T cell receptor (beta chain) emerged from a study of Ad26.COV2.S vaccination and SARS-CoV-2 variants. Study-wide background: Within the COV1001 Ad26.COV2.S trial arm, the donor was enrolled. Recipients of Ad26.COV2.S got it intramuscularly, once or twice 56 days apart. Overall study findings and caveats: Vaccinees showed greater spike-specific TCR breadth than placebo recipients.

To note about this clone: Its matching antigen is unknown.

The treatment: some 20 received Ad26.COV2.S at low or high dose, single or two shots; several received placebo; per-sample allocation not given. It was on day 63 after the first vaccine or placebo injection that samples were taken. The donor was a Boston adult aged 18-55 years. Per the germline V gene, CDR1 is GTSNPN and CDR2 is SVGIG (reference sequence). Deletions cut 2 bases from V and 1 base from J, with 20 bases between. The length of the CDR3 is 18 residues. Sequencing was performed with immunoSEQ multiplex PCR; in TCRdb, only in-frame clones are kept and a portion is missing. This sample yields about 350,000 clones, of which 88% are seen a single time; roughly 6% belongs to the top ten.

This TCR came from a person between 18 and 65 years old who received the Ad26.COV2.S COVID-19 vaccine or a placebo. The rearrangement joins TRBV30 to TRBJ1-4; TRBD1 is a possible D gene (5 bases). Specimen: peripheral blood, collected in a trial of Ad26.COV2.S vaccine versus placebo. CDR3: CAWSLPGVGVRTNEKLFF. CDR3 nucleotides: TGTGCCTGGAGTCTACCGGGGGTGGGGGTACGAACTAATGAAAAACTGTTTTTT.